A single sample is the source of the 13 T cell receptor beta chains below, sequenced in a study of blood T cell repertoires in COVID-19. Sequencing was performed with immunoSEQ multiplex PCR; in TCRdb, only in-frame clones are kept and a portion is missing. Among 250,000 to 400,000 clones listed, 70% to 90% were seen once. The specimen sequenced was peripheral blood. Receptors were obtained from a woman in her twenties or thirties with COVID-19, enrolled during active disease.

The rearrangement joins TRBV28 to TRBJ2-5; TRBD2 aligns across 8 bases. This CDR3 is 17 amino acids long. The germline V gene encodes CDR1 MDHEN and CDR2 SYDVKM. Trimming cost V 7 bases and J 5 bases; bases outside gene matches: 18. DNA for the CDR3: TGTGCCAGCAATGGAGGACTAGCTCTAAAGAGGGGGGAGACCCAGTACTTC. Encoded protein: CASNGGLALKRGETQYF. Full variable domain (outside the CDR3, taken from reference TRBV28 and TRBJ2-5): DVKVTQSSRYLVKRTGEKVFLECVQDMDHENMFWYRQDPGLGLRLIYFSYDVKMKEKGDIPEGYSVSREKKERFSLILESASTNQTSMYLCASNGGLALKRGETQYFGPGTRLLVL.

The gene calls are TRBV27 and TRBJ1-5; D might be TRBD1 (5 bases). Trimming took off 6 bases at V and 4 bases at J, with 22 bases between the two ends. The V gene's germline CDR1 is MNHEY and CDR2 SMNVEV (reference sequence). The CDR3 contains 17 residues. CDR3 nucleotides: TGTGCCAGCAGCTCCTACGGGGTGGGGGGTGGTAATCAGCCCCAGCATTTT. Residues: CASSSYGVGGGNQPQHF.

The J gene is TRBJ1-3, the V gene TRBV5-4; 9 bases are shared with TRBD1. The CDR3 is 17 residues long. Germline V gene sequence: CDR1 SGHNT, CDR2 YYREEE (reference sequence). Losses at the gene ends were 4 bases for V and 2 bases for J; bases not matched to a gene: 10. CDR3 residues: CASSQWTGVRTGNTIYF. CDR3 DNA sequence: TGTGCCAGCAGCCAATGGACAGGGGTTCGTACTGGAAACACCATATATTTT.

The genes are TRBV7-2 and TRBJ2-5, with 11 bases that match TRBD2. Trimming at V came to 6 bases and at J to 5 bases, leaving 17 bases not matched to a gene. Per germline, CDR1 SGHTA and CDR2 FQGNSA. The CDR3 is 18 amino acids. The CDR3 bases are TGTGCCAGCAGTTTCGGATGGGCTAGCGGGGGGCAGAGGGAGACCCAGTACTTC. It codes for CASSFGWASGGQRETQYF.

This rearrangement joins TRBV9 to TRBJ1-5; D might be TRBD1 (6 bases). Germline assignment: CDR1 SGDLS and CDR2 YYNGEE. The CDR3 sequence is 14 residues long. The ends were cut back, 3 bases at V and 7 bases at J, with 14 bases in the middle. CDR3 in DNA: TGTGCCAGCAGCGCTGACAGGACGGGCCAGCCCCAGCATTTT. As protein: CASSADRTGQPQHF.

As concerns this clone: This sample also contains other DNA sequences that code for the same CDR3. The chain has TRBV24-1 and TRBJ1-2, with D hard to call. CDR1 KGHDR and CDR2 SFDVKD come from the germline V gene. The CDR3 contains 11 residues. V gave up 4 bases and J gave up 5 bases, with 4 bases separating them. The CDR3 reads CATSDGYGYTF. DNA for the CDR3: TGTGCCACCAGTGACGGTTATGGCTACACCTTC.

In its sample, this clone was seen once. This rearrangement joins TRBV19 to TRBJ1-6; TRBD1 is a possible D gene (6 bases). Germline CDR1 and CDR2: LNHDA and SQIVND (reference sequence). Trimming left V 8 bases short and J 8 bases short, with 13 bases between. CDR3 length equals 13 residues. The CDR3 bases are TGTGCCAGTTTAGGGGGTTTTGATTCACCCCTCCACTTT. Amino acid sequence: CASLGGFDSPLHF. Filled out from reference TRBV19 and TRBJ1-6, the complete variable domain reads DGGITQSPKYLFRKEGQNVTLSCEQNLNHDAMYWYRQDPGQGLRLIYYSQIVNDFQKGDIAEGYSVSREKKESFPLTVTSAQKNPTAFYLCASLGGFDSPLHFGNGTRLTVT.

The rearrangement uses TRBV5-1 and TRBJ1-4; D perhaps matches TRBD1 (6 bases). CDR3 length: 15 residues. Trimming left V 4 bases short and J 0 bases short, with 10 bases between. CDR1 is SGHRS, CDR2 YFSETQ, per germline. As DNA, the CDR3 is TGCGCCAGCAGCACCGGGACAACAACTAATGAAAAACTGTTTTTT. Protein: CASSTGTTTNEKLFF.

This clone was observed a few times. The chain is built from TRBV7-2 and TRBJ1-2, with D perhaps TRBD1 (5 bases). Germline V gives CDR1 SGHTA, CDR2 FQGNSA. With 5 bases removed from V and 8 bases from J, the gap between germline ends came to 15 bases. The CDR3 length is 13 residues. The CDR3 bases are TGTGCCAGCAGCATTCCGGGACTGGGAGGCTACACCTTC. Protein sequence: CASSIPGLGGYTF.

This rearrangement joins TRBV4-1 to TRBJ1-1; 8 bases match TRBD1. This CDR3 is built from 15 residues. V lost 1 base to trimming and J lost 4 bases; unmatched junction nucleotides: 5. Per the germline V gene, CDR1 is MGHRA and CDR2 is YSYEKL. CDR3: CASSQGEQGATEAFF. CDR3 DNA sequence: TGCGCCAGCAGCCAAGGCGAGCAGGGGGCCACTGAAGCTTTCTTT.

The chain carries TRBV18 and TRBJ1-2; D is perhaps TRBD1 (6 bases). Deletions cut 6 bases from V and 5 bases from J, with 13 bases between. From germline, CDR1 is KGHSH and CDR2 LQKENI. This CDR3 comprises 13 residues. CDR3 DNA: TGTGCCAGCTCGACAGGACAGATTTATGGCTACACCTTC. Residues: CASSTGQIYGYTF.

This clone was observed once. The chain joins TRBV2 to TRBJ1-1; TRBD1 agrees at 9 bases. CDR3 length equals 15 residues. The germline V gene encodes CDR1 SNHLY and CDR2 FYNNEI. Germline trimming cut 5 bases from V and 3 bases from J; bases unmatched to any gene: 7. In DNA form, the CDR3 reads TGTGCCAGCAGTACGGACAGGGGAGGGTACACTGAAGCTTTCTTT. Translating it yields CASSTDRGGYTEAFF. Based on the CDR3 plus reference TRBV2 and TRBJ1-1, the full variable domain is EPEVTQTPSHQVTQMGQEVILRCVPISNHLYFYWYRQILGQKVEFLVSFYNNEISEKSEIFDDQFSVERPDGSNFTLKIRSTKLEDSAMYFCASSTDRGGYTEAFFGQGTRLTVV.

The genes are TRBV7-6 and TRBJ2-5; 10 bases are a match to TRBD1. J gave up 5 bases and V 5 bases, and 8 bases lay outside the gene matches. Germline V gene data show CDR1 as SGHVS and CDR2 as FNYEAQ. This CDR3 is 15 amino acids long. The CDR3 DNA reads as TGTGCCAGCAGCATAGGACAGGGGGTCGGGGAGACCCAGTACTTC. It yields the protein CASSIGQGVGETQYF.